The next 7 T cell receptor beta chains were all read from a single sample in a study of CD8 T cells in Susac syndrome. Random hexamers primed reverse transcription of roughly 0.5 to 1 ug RNA. TCRdb re-analysed the immunoSEQ multiplex PCR reads in MiXCR, keeping a single row per CDR3 protein. This table holds some 180,000 distinct CDR3 sequences, over 85% found once. What was sequenced was CD4+ T cells from PBMCs. These receptors all come from a human donor in good health.

This clonotype was counted a single time. The chain combines TRBV20-1 with TRBJ2-5, with D tentatively TRBD2 (6 bases). There are 17 residues in the CDR3. The V gene's germline CDR1 is DFQATT and CDR2 SNEGSKA (reference sequence). V gave up 0 bases and J gave up 0 bases, with 17 bases separating them. The CDR3 DNA is TGCAGTGCTAGAGATCGCGGGGACTTACAGTACCAAGAGACCCAGTACTTC. This translates into CSARDRGDLQYQETQYF.

The genes are TRBV29-1 and TRBJ1-4; tentative D call: TRBD1 (5 bases). The CDR3 spans 13 residues. V was trimmed by 4 bases and J by 0 bases, leaving 6 bases between them. Germline assignment: CDR1 SQVTM and CDR2 ANQGSEA. As DNA, the CDR3 is TGCAGCGTTGGACAGACAACTAATGAAAAACTGTTTTTT. Translation: CSVGQTTNEKLFF.

This clonotype appeared a few times. V is TRBV7-2 and J is TRBJ2-1; no clear D. Deletions cut 8 bases from V and 10 bases from J, with 12 bases between. CDR1 and CDR2 (germline): SGHTA, FQGNSA. The CDR3 totals 11 residues. The DNA for the CDR3 is TGTGCCAGCCGGATGGGTGTAGAGCAGTTCTTC. Its translation: CASRMGVEQFF.

The genes are TRBV27 and TRBJ2-3, with D unclear. The germline CDR1 and CDR2 sequences are MNHEY and SMNVEV (reference sequence). The CDR3 consists of 12 residues. The V end was cut by 3 bases, the J end by 6 bases, with 7 bases between. The CDR3 reads CASSFSRDTQYF. The CDR3 DNA sequence: TGTGCCAGCAGTTTCAGCAGGGATACGCAGTATTTT.

The chain has TRBV27 and TRBJ2-3; D unresolved. V dropped 3 bases and J dropped 1 base, with 17 bases sitting between them. The CDR3 runs 17 residues. Germline lookup yields CDR1 MNHEY and CDR2 SMNVEV (reference sequence). CDR3 DNA: TGTGCCAGCAGTTTCCTTGCCCCCGTCTTGGGCACAGATACGCAGTATTTT. It translates to CASSFLAPVLGTDTQYF.

J is TRBJ2-2 and V is TRBV6-2 or TRBV6-3, with D hard to call. The CDR3 covers 14 residues. Trimming left V 7 bases short and J 1 base short, with 10 bases between. The germline CDR1 and CDR2 sequences are MNHEY and SVGEGT. CDR3 protein: CASMVGKNTGELFF. The DNA of the CDR3 is TGTGCCAGCATGGTAGGGAAGAACACCGGGGAGCTGTTTTTT.

The sample holds one count of this clonotype. The genes are TRBV30 and TRBJ2-5, with TRBD1 matching 10 bases. Trimming removed 1 base from V and 7 bases from J; junction bases left unmatched: 9. The germline V gene has CDR1 GTSNPN and CDR2 SVGIG (reference sequence). The CDR3 consists of 15 residues. The CDR3 region has the DNA TGTGCCTGGAGTGGGGACAGGGGTTGGGAAGGGACCCAGTACTTC. Its translation: CAWSGDRGWEGTQYF.